These T cell receptor beta chains were read from a single sample in a study of blood T cell repertoires in COVID-19. The repertoire was sequenced with immunoSEQ multiplex PCR; TCRdb's copy has only in-frame clones and lacks some. The table records hundreds of thousands of clones, about 90% of them present only once. The sample comprised PBMCs or T cells enriched from blood (not recorded which). Receptors were obtained from a woman between 25 and 40 years old who had recovered from COVID-19. CDR3s include the opening cysteine and the closing phenylalanine or tryptophan. Each record gives: CDR3 protein, CDR3 DNA, clone size, V gene, J gene, CDR3 length, D gene. The D gene is left open where the match is weak. Size values are once, few and many counts, or a class for expanded clones, and some rows have none.

CASRTSGRLYEQYF,TGTGCCAGCAGAACTAGCGGGAGGCTCTACGAGCAGTACTTC,NA,TRBV27,TRBJ2-7,14,TRBD2
CSVPEGSGRANEQFF,TGCAGCGTTCCCGAAGGGAGCGGGAGGGCGAATGAGCAGTTCTTC,NA,TRBV29-1,TRBJ2-1,15,TRBD2
CASSYSQGTSGNTIYF,TGTGCCAGCAGTTACTCGCAGGGCACCTCTGGAAACACCATATATTTT,NA,TRBV6-5,TRBJ1-3,16,NA
CAISPGQGVFQPQHF,TGTGCCATCAGCCCGGGACAGGGGGTATTTCAGCCCCAGCATTTT,NA,TRBV10-3,TRBJ1-5,15,TRBD1
CATSRDIRERTDTQYF,TGTGCCACCAGCAGAGATATCCGGGAGAGGACAGATACGCAGTATTTT,once,TRBV15,TRBJ2-3,16,NA
CASRRTVDEKLFF,TGTGCCAGCAGGCGGACAGTTGATGAAAAACTGTTTTTT,NA,TRBV6-5,TRBJ1-4,13,NA
CASHLGRGNTEAFF,TGCGCCAGCCACTTGGGTCGGGGGAACACTGAAGCTTTCTTT,NA,TRBV5-1,TRBJ1-1,14,NA
CASSFGDWKDEQFF,TGTGCCAGCAGTTTCGGAGACTGGAAGGATGAGCAGTTCTTC,NA,TRBV28,TRBJ2-1,14,NA
CASNSQGSGNTIYF,TGTGCCAGCAACTCGCAGGGTTCAGGAAACACCATATATTTT,NA,TRBV28,TRBJ1-3,14,NA
CASSQDGSGMDYEQYF,TGTGCCAGCAGCCAAGATGGTTCAGGGATGGACTACGAGCAGTACTTC,NA,TRBV4-2,TRBJ2-7,16,NA
CASSSLSGGSYNEQFF,TGCGCCAGCAGCTCACTAAGCGGGGGCTCCTACAATGAGCAGTTCTTC,NA,TRBV4-1,TRBJ2-1,16,TRBD2
CASSTGTGSYEQYF,TGTGCCAGCAGCACCGGGACAGGGAGTTACGAGCAGTACTTC,NA,TRBV25-1,TRBJ2-7,14,TRBD1
CASSQGARERGYTF,TGTGCCAGCAGCCAAGGGGCCAGGGAACGTGGCTACACCTTC,NA,TRBV3-1/TRBV3-2,TRBJ1-2,14,NA
CASSQEGRLAGGPDEQFF,TGTGCCAGCAGCCAAGAAGGGCGGTTGGCGGGAGGGCCTGATGAGCAGTTCTTC,NA,TRBV4-2,TRBJ2-1,18,TRBD2
CATSDPTETISGNTIYF,TGTGCCACCAGTGACCCGACAGAGACCATCTCTGGAAACACCATATATTTT,NA,TRBV24-1,TRBJ1-3,17,NA
CASSLEGTGSYEQYF,TGTGCCAGCAGCTTGGAAGGGACAGGGTCCTACGAGCAGTACTTC,NA,TRBV5-8,TRBJ2-7,15,TRBD1
CASSYQGRGQPQHF,TGTGCCAGCAGCTATCAGGGGCGCGGTCAGCCCCAGCATTTT,NA,TRBV27,TRBJ1-5,14,NA
CASNWGQNTGELFF,TGTGCCAGTAACTGGGGGCAAAACACCGGGGAGCTGTTTTTT,NA,TRBV19,TRBJ2-2,14,NA
CASSLGGTALSTEAFF,TGCGCCAGCAGCTTGGGGGGGACAGCTCTGAGCACTGAAGCTTTCTTT,NA,TRBV5-1,TRBJ1-1,16,TRBD1
CASQGPKNIQYF,TGTGCCTCCCAGGGGCCCAAAAACATTCAGTACTTC,once,TRBV30,TRBJ2-4,12,NA
CASSRDRDNSPLHF,TGTGCCAGCAGTCGAGACAGGGATAATTCACCCCTCCACTTT,NA,TRBV6-4,TRBJ1-6,14,TRBD1
CASSQPQGQNKLFF,TGCGCCAGCAGCCAACCTCAGGGGCAAAATAAACTGTTTTTT,NA,TRBV4-1,TRBJ1-4,14,NA
CALGTGIYEQYF,TGTGCCCTGGGGACAGGGATCTACGAGCAGTACTTC,NA,TRBV6-5,TRBJ2-7,12,TRBD1
CASSEVAGANEKLFF,TGTGCCAGCAGTGAAGTGGCAGGGGCTAATGAAAAACTGTTTTTT,NA,TRBV2,TRBJ1-4,15,NA
CASSLGQDEQPQHF,TGTGCCAGCAGCTTGGGGCAGGATGAACAGCCCCAGCATTTT,NA,TRBV5-8,TRBJ1-5,14,NA
CASSFWRAGELFF,TGTGCCAGCAGTTTCTGGCGGGCCGGGGAGCTGTTTTTT,NA,TRBV27,TRBJ2-2,13,NA
CASSALSASTTGELFF,TGTGCCAGCAGCGCCCTGTCGGCTAGCACCACCGGGGAGCTGTTTTTT,NA,TRBV9,TRBJ2-2,16,NA
CASRQASRVEKLFF,TGTGCCAGCCGACAGGCGAGCAGGGTTGAAAAACTGTTTTTT,NA,TRBV6-5,TRBJ1-4,14,NA
CASSLRSENTEAFF,TGCGCCAGCAGCCTCCGGTCCGAGAACACTGAAGCTTTCTTT,NA,TRBV5-1,TRBJ1-1,14,NA
CASSETGNGELFF,TGTGCCAGCAGTGAAACGGGGAACGGGGAGCTGTTTTTT,NA,TRBV6-1,TRBJ2-2,13,NA
CASSSYQGSGELFF,TGTGCCAGCAGCTCGTACCAGGGGTCCGGGGAGCTGTTTTTT,few,TRBV7-2,TRBJ2-2,14,NA
CASSLDRITDTQYF,TGCGCCAGCAGCCTTGACAGGATCACAGATACGCAGTATTTT,few,TRBV5-1,TRBJ2-3,14,NA
CASSRPGQGFWDEQFF,TGTGCCAGCAGCCGCCCGGGACAGGGGTTTTGGGATGAGCAGTTCTTC,NA,TRBV14,TRBJ2-1,16,TRBD1
CASSLGTHTGELFF,TGTGCCAGCAGCTTGGGGACACACACCGGGGAGCTGTTTTTT,few,TRBV5-4,TRBJ2-2,14,NA
CASRTDGGTQYF,TGTGCCAGCAGAACCGACGGGGGGACCCAGTACTTC,NA,TRBV12-3/TRBV12-4,TRBJ2-5,12,NA
CASRPDRVVGEKLFF,TGTGCCAGCAGACCTGACAGGGTTGTAGGTGAAAAACTGTTTTTT,NA,TRBV6-5,TRBJ1-4,15,TRBD1
CSAMGGNEQFF,TGCAGTGCGATGGGGGGGAATGAGCAGTTCTTC,NA,TRBV20-1,TRBJ2-1,11,TRBD2
CATSRASSNQPQHF,TGTGCCACCAGCAGAGCCAGTAGCAATCAGCCCCAGCATTTT,NA,TRBV15,TRBJ1-5,14,NA
CASSPMTGDADTQYF,TGTGCCAGCTCACCGATGACGGGGGATGCGGATACGCAGTATTTT,NA,TRBV18,TRBJ2-3,15,NA
CASSLQGTTYEQYF,TGTGCCAGCAGCCTACAGGGAACCACCTACGAGCAGTACTTC,few,TRBV27,TRBJ2-7,14,NA
CASSVDGEARETQYF,TGTGCCAGCAGCGTAGACGGGGAGGCCCGAGAGACCCAGTACTTC,NA,TRBV9,TRBJ2-5,15,NA
CASSYTRTRTGELFF,TGTGCCAGCAGTTACACCCGGACACGCACCGGGGAGCTGTTTTTT,NA,TRBV27,TRBJ2-2,15,NA
CASSRTENYEQYF,TGTGCCAGCAGTCGGACAGAAAACTACGAGCAGTACTTC,few,TRBV12-3/TRBV12-4,TRBJ2-7,13,NA
CASKAGGGPDTQYF,TGTGCCAGCAAAGCGGGGGGCGGGCCAGATACGCAGTATTTT,NA,TRBV5-4,TRBJ2-3,14,TRBD2
CASSLTPAGIISYNEQFF,TGTGCCAGCAGCTTGACTCCAGCGGGAATAATCTCCTACAATGAGCAGTTCTTC,NA,TRBV5-4,TRBJ2-1,18,TRBD2
CASSEGSVSGNEKLFF,TGTGCCAGCAGTGAAGGGTCCGTCAGCGGGAATGAAAAACTGTTTTTT,NA,TRBV2,TRBJ1-4,16,NA
CASTATSVYQETQYF,TGCGCCAGTACGGCGACTAGCGTTTATCAAGAGACCCAGTACTTC,NA,TRBV5-1,TRBJ2-5,15,TRBD2
CASSQEGDRRNYGYTF,TGTGCCAGCAGCCAAGAGGGCGACAGGAGAAACTATGGCTACACCTTC,once,TRBV4-2,TRBJ1-2,16,NA